A single sample gave rise to the 29 T cell receptor beta chains below, sequenced in a study of CD8+CD57+ T cells in acquired aplastic anemia. Patients included in sequencing had previously demonstrated CD8+CD57+ cell expansion by flow cytometry. TCR beta VDJ combinations and CDR3 sequences were profiled from genomic DNA. TCRdb redid the calling of the reads with MiXCR, one entry per CDR3 protein. The sample shows approximately 95,000 distinct CDR3 sequences, around 62% of them seen only once. The sample consisted of sorted CD4+, CD8+, or CD8+CD57+ T cells (not recorded which) from PBMCs. All receptors come from a human donor with aplastic anemia.

This clonotype was seen more than once but under ten times. The chain joins TRBV7-9 to TRBJ2-7; possible D gene TRBD2, 6 bases. The V gene lost 5 bases and the J gene lost 2 bases, with 16 bases spanning the gap. Germline loops: CDR1 SEHNR, CDR2 FQNEAQ (reference sequence). The CDR3 contains 15 residues. The CDR3 DNA sequence: TGTGCCAGCAGCCAAGATGAGGCGGGACCCTACGAGCAGTACTTC. As protein: CASSQDEAGPYEQYF.

The V call is TRBV10-3, the J call TRBJ1-1; D is unresolved. The CDR3 spans 13 residues. Germline CDR1 reads ENHRY; CDR2 reads SYGVKD. Trimming removed 2 bases at V and 3 bases at J, with 7 bases between. The CDR3 loop reads CAISEISHTEAFF. The CDR3 DNA reads TGTGCCATCAGTGAGATCTCACACACTGAAGCTTTCTTT.

The J gene is TRBJ2-2, the V gene TRBV10-3; D may match TRBD1 or TRBD2 (5 bases each). V was trimmed by 0 bases and J by 4 bases, leaving 12 bases between them. The length of the CDR3 is 16 residues. CDR1 is ENHRY and CDR2 is SYGVKD in the germline V gene. The CDR3 spells CAISESGQGPTGELFF. The CDR3 region has the DNA TGTGCCATCAGTGAGTCGGGGCAGGGACCCACCGGGGAGCTGTTTTTT.

Many counts were recorded for this clonotype. The chain couples TRBV7-6 to TRBJ2-2, with unresolved D. CDR1 and CDR2 (germline): SGHVS, FNYEAQ. The CDR3 totals 11 residues. Trimming cost V 5 bases and J 5 bases, with 3 bases left between them. CDR3 region: CASSPTGELFF. CDR3 DNA: TGTGCCAGCAGCCCAACCGGGGAGCTGTTTTTT.

This clonotype was detected a few times. The rearrangement links TRBV2 to TRBJ1-5; no clear D gene. CDR1 SNHLY and CDR2 FYNNEI come from the germline V gene. The CDR3 is 14 amino acids. Between the trimmed V and J ends, which lost 3 bases and 6 bases, there was a span of 12 bases. This chain's CDR3 is CASSEDRYGQPQHF. CDR3 DNA: TGTGCCAGCAGTGAGGATAGGTACGGTCAGCCCCAGCATTTT.

The sample holds a few counts of this clonotype. A much more abundant neighbour one base away suggests this may be a read error. The CDR3 DNA reads as TGCGCCGGCAGCCAAGCCCGGGACAGCGAAGCTTTCTTT. Translated: CAGSQARDSEAFF. The chain combines TRBV4-1 with TRBJ1-1; 7 nucleotides match TRBD1. Germline CDR1 reads MGHRA; CDR2 reads YSYEKL. CDR3 size: 13 residues.

The chain is built from TRBV19 and TRBJ2-2; 7 nucleotides match TRBD1. Germline V gene sequence: CDR1 LNHDA, CDR2 SQIVND (reference sequence). With V trimmed by 7 bases and J by 0 bases, 8 bases remained unmatched. This CDR3 is built from 16 residues. The CDR3 nucleotides read TGTGCCAGTACCTCCTTAGACAGGGCGAACACCGGGGAGCTGTTTTTT. The encoded protein is CASTSLDRANTGELFF.

This clonotype was detected a few times. CDR3 protein: CATSRDTNTIYF. The CDR3 DNA reads as TGTGCCACCAGCAGAGATACGAACACCATATATTTT. The rearrangement joins TRBV15 to TRBJ1-3, with D unresolved. The CDR3 runs to 12 residues. V was pared by 0 bases and J by 7 bases, with 4 bases between. Germline V gene sequence: CDR1 LNHNV, CDR2 YYDKDF (reference sequence). Combining the CDR3 with reference TRBV15 and TRBJ1-3 gives the whole variable domain DAMVIQNPRYQVTQFGKPVTLSCSQTLNHNVMYWYQQKSSQAPKLLFHYYDKDFNNEADTPDNFQSRRPNTSFCFLDIRSPGLGDTAMYLCATSRDTNTIYFGEGSWLTVV.

This clonotype has a handful of counts. The chain couples TRBV7-8 to TRBJ2-3; D is unresolved. This CDR3 is built from 14 residues. From germline, CDR1 is SGHVS and CDR2 FQNEAQ. V was clipped by 5 bases and J by 4 bases, with 13 bases between them. The CDR3 DNA reads as TGTGCCAGCAGCCAAATAAGGGCGGCAGATACGCAGTATTTT. Residues: CASSQIRAADTQYF.

The rearrangement links TRBV18 to TRBJ2-7; 8 bases match TRBD1. The germline gives CDR1 KGHSH, CDR2 LQKENI. The CDR3 is made up of 14 amino acids. The V segment lost 2 bases and the J segment 3 bases; nucleotides outside the gene matches: 3. In DNA, the CDR3 is TGTGCCAGCTCACCATTCAGGGGGCGCTACGAGCAGTACTTC. Amino acid sequence: CASSPFRGRYEQYF.

V is TRBV5-1 and J is TRBJ2-7; D gene uncertain. The V end was cut by 0 bases, the J end by 5 bases, with 15 bases between. The CDR3 is 15 residues long. Germline values: CDR1 SGHRS, CDR2 YFSETQ. The CDR3 DNA follows: TGCGCCAGCAGCTTGGATCTGACACCCATGAACGAGCAGTACTTC. This gives the protein CASSLDLTPMNEQYF.

This clonotype was observed a single time. The V and J genes are TRBV5-1 and TRBJ1-6, with no clear D. Per the germline V gene, CDR1 is SGHRS and CDR2 is YFSETQ. The CDR3 length is 13 residues. Trimming took 2 bases from V and 3 from J, leaving 3 bases between them. This chain's CDR3 is CASSFDYNSPLHF. The DNA of the CDR3 is TGCGCCAGCAGCTTCGACTATAATTCACCCCTCCACTTT.

This clonotype was recorded only once. The chain carries TRBV19 and TRBJ1-1; 11 bases match TRBD1. CDR1 LNHDA and CDR2 SQIVND come from the germline V gene (reference sequence). The J segment lost 1 base and the V segment lost 4 bases, leaving 5 bases of the junction unmatched. The CDR3 runs to 16 residues. Here the CDR3 DNA reads TGTGCCAGTAGTAGGGGACAGGGGGTGACGAACACTGAAGCTTTCTTT. Translating it yields CASSRGQGVTNTEAFF.

The sample holds one count of this clonotype. The V and J genes are TRBV24-1 and TRBJ2-5, with a weak D call TRBD1 (5 bases). CDR3 length: 14 amino acids. Germline assignment: CDR1 KGHDR and CDR2 SFDVKD. V lost 3 bases to trimming and J lost 1 base, with 8 bases between them. The CDR3 coding sequence is TGTGCCACCAGTGATAGTGACAGCCAAGAGACCCAGTACTTC. Encoded protein: CATSDSDSQETQYF.

This clonotype was recorded only once. The rearrangement joins TRBV2 to TRBJ1-2; weak D call: TRBD1 (5 bases). CDR3 size: 13 residues. The V gene's germline CDR1 is SNHLY and CDR2 FYNNEI. V was cut by 4 bases and J by 2 bases, with 8 bases left in between. This chain's CDR3 is CASSGGVNYGYTF. For the CDR3, the DNA is TGTGCCAGCAGTGGGGGCGTCAACTATGGCTACACCTTC.

The chain joins TRBV19 to TRBJ2-7; 9 bases agree with TRBD1. Germline loops: CDR1 LNHDA, CDR2 SQIVND (reference sequence). Trimming took 3 bases from V and 6 from J; bases not matched to a gene: 3. The CDR3 consists of 13 residues. The CDR3 region has the DNA TGTGCCAGTAGTATGGACAGGGGTACCGAGCAGTACTTC. Protein: CASSMDRGTEQYF.

In this sample, this clonotype turned up a few times. This chain links TRBV7-2 with TRBJ2-7, with D perhaps TRBD2 (5 bases). Germline V lookup: CDR1 SGHTA, CDR2 FQGNSA. V lost 2 bases, J lost 0 bases, and 8 bases lay in between. CDR3 length equals 14 residues. Here the CDR3 DNA reads TGTGCCAGCAGCTTAATCGAGGGCTCCTACGAGCAGTACTTC. Translating gives CASSLIEGSYEQYF.

A few counts support this clonotype. This sequence joins TRBV10-3 and TRBJ1-6; D call uncertain. This CDR3 region has 12 residues. Trimming stripped 11 bases from V and 9 bases from J, with 14 bases between. Germline assignment: CDR1 ENHRY and CDR2 SYGVKD. CDR3 sequence (DNA): TGTGCCTCCAATGGCATGTCTTCACCCCTCCACTTT. Amino acids: CASNGMSSPLHF.

This clonotype showed up many times. The V gene is TRBV4-2, the J gene TRBJ1-2; a weak D match, TRBD1 (6 bases). This CDR3 has 14 amino acids. Trimming removed 1 base from V and 5 bases from J, with 11 bases in between. The V gene's germline CDR1 is LGHNA and CDR2 YNFKEQ. The CDR3 sequence: CASSQGGQIYGYTF. CDR3 nucleotides: TGTGCCAGCAGCCAAGGGGGACAAATTTATGGCTACACCTTC.

The chain combines TRBV7-3 with TRBJ1-5, with D hard to call. CDR1 SGHTA and CDR2 FQGTGA come from the germline V gene. The ends were cut back, 6 bases at V and 3 bases at J, with 9 bases in the middle. The CDR3 has 13 residues. The CDR3 here is CASRRDINQPQHF. CDR3 bases: TGTGCCAGCAGAAGGGATATCAATCAGCCCCAGCATTTT.

The chain is built from TRBV2 and TRBJ1-4, with D tentatively TRBD1 (6 bases). The V end was cut by 6 bases, the J end by 3 bases, with 17 bases between. Germline assignment: CDR1 SNHLY and CDR2 FYNNEI. The CDR3 covers 16 residues. The CDR3 protein is CASSRLPGQPNEKLFF. Written as DNA, the CDR3 is TGTGCCAGCAGCCGCCTACCGGGACAACCTAATGAAAAACTGTTTTTT.

The CDR3 is CASSDDRGSGEKLFF. CDR3 sequence (DNA): TGTGCCAGCAGCGACGACAGGGGTAGCGGCGAAAAACTGTTTTTT. The rearrangement links TRBV7-9 to TRBJ1-4; 8 nucleotides match TRBD1. The trim removed 5 bases at V and 8 bases at J, leaving 10 bases unmatched. The CDR3 contains 15 residues. In germline, CDR1 is SEHNR, CDR2 FQNEAQ (reference sequence).

The chain links TRBV11-2 to TRBJ2-1; 11 positions match TRBD2. The CDR3 is 16 amino acids. V trimming: 3 bases; J trimming: 3 bases; junction bases outside the gene matches: 4. Germline values: CDR1 SGHAT, CDR2 FQNNGV. CDR3 loop: CASSLTGTSGYNEQFF. In nucleotides, the CDR3 is TGTGCCAGCAGCTTGACCGGGACTAGCGGCTACAATGAGCAGTTCTTC.

This clonotype was picked up a small number of times. The genes are TRBV29-1 and TRBJ2-7, with 7 bases aligning to TRBD2. Germline V gives CDR1 SQVTM, CDR2 ANQGSEA. Unmatched junction bases numbered 4, after V lost 4 bases and J lost 1 base. The CDR3 extends over 13 amino acids. The DNA of the CDR3 is TGCAGCGTTGGGGGAGGGCAGTCCTACGAGCAGTACTTC. Translating it yields CSVGGGQSYEQYF.

This clonotype occurred a few times. The V gene is TRBV7-6, the J gene TRBJ2-7, with D hard to call. The V end was cut by 2 bases, the J end by 0 bases, with 11 bases between. This CDR3 has 15 residues. Germline assignment: CDR1 SGHVS and CDR2 FNYEAQ. CDR3 bases: TGTGCCAGCAGCTTACTACCAGATAGCTCCTACGAGCAGTACTTC. It translates to CASSLLPDSSYEQYF.

The V gene is TRBV24-1, the J gene TRBJ2-2; 9 bases align to TRBD1. Germline lookup yields CDR1 KGHDR and CDR2 SFDVKD. The CDR3 length is 15 residues. With 8 bases clipped from V and 4 bases from J, the junction kept 7 bases outside the gene matches. The CDR3 protein is CATIGTGRGTGELFF. CDR3 in DNA: TGTGCCACCATTGGGACAGGGCGGGGCACCGGGGAGCTGTTTTTT.

V usage is TRBV19 and J usage is TRBJ2-7, with a weak D call TRBD2 (6 bases). Germline V gene sequence: CDR1 LNHDA, CDR2 SQIVND (reference sequence). CDR3 length equals 15 residues. Trimming removed 6 bases from V and 7 bases from J, with 22 bases in between. Written as DNA, the CDR3 is TGTGCCAGTAGCCCAACGGGACTCACGCCGGGAGAGCAGTACTTC. This sequence encodes CASSPTGLTPGEQYF.

The chain has TRBV11-2 and TRBJ2-7, with TRBD1 matching 9 bases. There are 14 residues in the CDR3. CDR1 and CDR2 (germline): SGHAT, FQNNGV. V shed 5 bases and J 3 bases; nucleotides not matched to a gene: 5. The CDR3 DNA follows: TGTGCCAGCAGCGTGGGGACAGGGTGCTACGAGCAGTACTTC. It codes for CASSVGTGCYEQYF.

The gene calls are TRBV20-1 and TRBJ2-7; 7 bases match TRBD2. The CDR3 sequence is 13 residues long. Unmatched junction bases numbered 10, after V lost 5 bases and J lost 6 bases. Germline CDR1 and CDR2: DFQATT and SNEGSKA (reference sequence). CDR3 in amino acids: CSARSGTMREQYF. CDR3 coding DNA: TGCAGTGCTCGATCCGGGACTATGCGCGAGCAGTACTTC.